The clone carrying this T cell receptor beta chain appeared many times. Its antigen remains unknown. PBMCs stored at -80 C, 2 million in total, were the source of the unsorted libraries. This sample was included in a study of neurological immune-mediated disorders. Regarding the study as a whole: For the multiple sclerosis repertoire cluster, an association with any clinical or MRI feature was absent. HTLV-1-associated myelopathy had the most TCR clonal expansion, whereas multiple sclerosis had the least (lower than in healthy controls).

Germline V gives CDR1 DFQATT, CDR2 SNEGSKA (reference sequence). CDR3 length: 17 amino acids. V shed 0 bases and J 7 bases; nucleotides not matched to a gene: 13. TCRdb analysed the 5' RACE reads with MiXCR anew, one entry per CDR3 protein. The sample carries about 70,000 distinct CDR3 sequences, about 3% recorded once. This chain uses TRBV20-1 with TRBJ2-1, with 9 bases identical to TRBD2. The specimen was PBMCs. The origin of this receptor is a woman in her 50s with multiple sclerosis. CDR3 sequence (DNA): TGCAGTGCTAGAGATCCGGGAAGTAGCGGGAGCTCGAATGAGCAGTTCTTC. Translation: CSARDPGSSGSSNEQFF.